The clone carrying this T cell receptor (beta chain) was detected only a few times. The data derive from a study of T-cell reconstitution after alpha-beta-depleted transplantation in children. V was shortened by 7 bases and J by 8 bases, with 25 bases between the two germline ends. CDR3 size: 15 residues. Germline CDR1 SQVTM, CDR2 ANQGSEA. Preparation of the TCRbeta library used unique molecular identifiers. Via MiXCR, TCRdb re-called the PCR reads, giving one row per CDR3 protein. The sample holds 210,000 or so distinct CDR3 sequences, about a tenth seen once. The sequences come from PBMCs from the stem cell graft donor, collected from the stem cell graft. The chain has TRBV29-1 and TRBJ2-3, with TRBD2 as a possible D gene (6 bases). This TCR derives from a human donor who donated a stem cell graft to a child with acute lymphoblastic leukemia. The CDR3 reads CSGSTGTVVEGTQYF. The CDR3 DNA follows: TGCAGCGGCAGCACCGGGACCGTGGTGGAGGGTACGCAGTATTTT.